Below, 20 T cell receptor beta chains from the same sample are listed, as sequenced in a study of early T cells in non-severe SARS-CoV-2 infection. Each CDR3 protein is one row after TCRdb ran MiXCR on the 5' RACE reads. The data show over 50,000 distinct CDR3 sequences, 10% to 15% seen once. Material for sequencing was whole blood. The receptor source for this set is an adult who was a healthcare worker with PCR-confirmed SARS-CoV-2 infection or an uninfected control (not recorded which).

This clonotype was observed a handful of times. This rearrangement joins TRBV27 to TRBJ2-7; 7 bases fit TRBD2. The CDR3 runs to 16 residues. The V and J ends lost 4 bases and 3 bases, in that order; junction bases with no gene match: 12. CDR1 and CDR2 (germline): MNHEY, SMNVEV (reference sequence). CDR3 DNA sequence: TGTGCCAGCAGTTCCGACCCTAGCGGAGCGCACTACGAGCAGTACTTC. Residues: CASSSDPSGAHYEQYF.

The CDR3 bases are TGTGCCAGCAGTGTCCGGACTAGCGGGAGGGCCTCCCAAGAGACCCAGTACTTC. Protein sequence: CASSVRTSGRASQETQYF. This rearrangement joins TRBV2 to TRBJ2-5; 15 bases map to TRBD2. The CDR3 is made up of 18 amino acids. V lost 4 bases, J lost 1 base, and 7 bases stayed unmatched. CDR1 is SNHLY, CDR2 FYNNEI, per germline.

This clonotype was detected once. A junction end diverges from the germline sequence, so it may reflect a read error. The chain combines TRBV9 with TRBJ2-2; D perhaps matches TRBD2 (5 bases). The CDR3 is 14 amino acids. Germline values: CDR1 SGDLS, CDR2 YYNGEE. The CDR3 loop reads CASSVASNTGEQFF. The CDR3, as DNA: TGTGCCAGCAGCGTAGCCTCGAACACCGGGGAGCAGTTTTTT. Looking up the rest from reference TRBV9 and TRBJ2-2 gives the full variable domain: DSGVTQTPKHLITATGQRVTLRCSPRSGDLSVYWYQQSLDQGLQFLIQYYNGEERAKGNILERFSAQQFPDLHSELNLSSLELGDSALYFCASSVASNTGEQFFGEGSRLTVL.

The chain links TRBV2 to TRBJ2-1; 9 nucleotides agree with TRBD2. Germline V gives CDR1 SNHLY, CDR2 FYNNEI. Trimming took 4 bases from V and 10 from J; bases not matched to a gene: 11. There are 15 residues in the CDR3. CDR3 protein: CASSGGSGRVEEQFF. CDR3 bases: TGTGCCAGCAGTGGGGGTAGCGGGAGAGTAGAGGAGCAGTTCTTC.

J is TRBJ2-3 and V is TRBV6-5, with TRBD2 as a possible D gene (6 bases). V dropped 6 bases and J dropped 1 base, with 14 bases sitting between them. The germline gives CDR1 MNHEY, CDR2 SVGAGI. The CDR3 contains 15 residues. This chain's CDR3 is CASRRGASGTDTQYF. The CDR3 DNA is TGTGCCAGCAGACGAGGGGCTAGCGGCACAGATACGCAGTATTTT.

The rearrangement joins TRBV20-1 to TRBJ2-2; D perhaps matches TRBD1 (6 bases). Germline assignment: CDR1 DFQATT and CDR2 SNEGSKA (reference sequence). The ends were cut back, 3 bases at V and 5 bases at J, with 16 bases in the middle. CDR3 length equals 15 residues. The CDR3 DNA reads as TGCAGTGCTAGGCCGGGACACCGAATTACCGGGGAGCTGTTTTTT. It specifies CSARPGHRITGELFF.

This clonotype was recorded many times. The gene calls are TRBV25-1 and TRBJ2-3; tentative D call: TRBD1 (6 bases). The V gene's germline CDR1 is MGHDK and CDR2 SYGVNS. This CDR3 has 15 amino acids. Between the trimmed V and J ends, which lost 8 bases and 2 bases, there was a span of 17 bases. CDR3 sequence (DNA): TGTGCCAGCGAAGCCCAGGGGTATTTCACAGATACGCAGTATTTT. Encoded protein: CASEAQGYFTDTQYF.

This clonotype has just a few counts. V usage is TRBV19 and J usage is TRBJ1-2, with TRBD1 identical over 8 bases. The CDR3 consists of 15 residues. V lost 4 bases and J lost 0; bases outside the gene matches: 4. CDR1 is LNHDA and CDR2 is SQIVND in the germline V gene (reference sequence). The CDR3 is CASSRRDRTNYGYTF. CDR3 nucleotides: TGTGCCAGTAGTAGACGGGACAGGACTAACTATGGCTACACCTTC.

This clonotype has only a few counts. This chain links TRBV7-9 with TRBJ2-7; 8 nucleotides align to TRBD2. V trimming: 5 bases; J trimming: 0 bases; junction bases outside the gene matches: 6. The germline V gene has CDR1 SEHNR and CDR2 FQNEAQ (reference sequence). The CDR3 runs to 15 residues. This chain's CDR3 is CASSPTSGDSYEQYF. CDR3 in DNA: TGTGCCAGCAGCCCTACTAGCGGAGACTCCTACGAGCAGTACTTC. Full variable domain (remainder filled in from reference TRBV7-9 and TRBJ2-7): DTGVSQNPRHKITKRGQNVTFRCDPISEHNRLYWYRQTLGQGPEFLTYFQNEAQLEKSRLLSDRFSAERPKGSFSTLEIQRTEQGDSAMYLCASSPTSGDSYEQYFGPGTRLTVT.

This clonotype was seen at least ten times. The rearrangement links TRBV3-1 to TRBJ2-1, with D maybe TRBD1 (5 bases). The CDR3 has 12 residues. Trimming removed 0 bases from V and 12 bases from J, with 9 bases in between. Germline assignment: CDR1 LGHDT and CDR2 YNNKEL (reference sequence). The CDR3 here is CASSQDVGPQFF. The CDR3 nucleotides are TGTGCCAGCAGCCAAGATGTGGGGCCGCAGTTCTTC.

By its share, this clonotype is medium-sized (0.01 to 0.1%). This chain joins TRBV5-1 and TRBJ2-7; 9 bases match TRBD1. This CDR3 region has 14 residues. The ends lost 1 base at V and 2 bases at J; junction bases unmatched: 1. Germline lookup yields CDR1 SGHRS and CDR2 YFSETQ. The CDR3 spells CASSLRDRAYEQYF. The CDR3 nucleotides read TGCGCCAGCAGCTTGCGGGACAGGGCCTACGAGCAGTACTTC. Variable domain in full (rest from reference TRBV5-1 and TRBJ2-7): KAGVTQTPRYLIKTRGQQVTLSCSPISGHRSVSWYQQTPGQGLQFLFEYFSETQRNKGNFPGRFSGRQFSNSRSEMNVSTLELGDSALYLCASSLRDRAYEQYFGPGTRLTVT.

This clonotype was seen ten or more times. The chain combines TRBV24-1 with TRBJ2-1; the match to TRBD1 covers 9 bases. The V and J ends lost 3 bases and 0 bases, in that order; junction bases with no gene match: 11. The CDR3 sequence is 19 residues long. CDR1 is KGHDR and CDR2 is SFDVKD in the germline V gene. The CDR3 loop is CATSDAPGQGISSYNEQFF. CDR3 sequence (DNA): TGTGCCACCAGTGATGCCCCGGGACAGGGAATCTCCTCCTACAATGAGCAGTTCTTC.

The chain couples TRBV29-1 to TRBJ1-4; D is unclear. The length of the CDR3 is 13 residues. V lost 0 bases, J lost 11 bases, and 13 bases lay in between. Germline lookup yields CDR1 SQVTM and CDR2 ANQGSEA. In nucleotides, the CDR3 is TGCAGCGTTGAAGATGGGGTCGCGGGGAAACTGTTTTTT. It is translated as CSVEDGVAGKLFF.

This clonotype was picked up a small number of times. This chain links TRBV28 with TRBJ1-5, with 8 nucleotides matching TRBD1. The CDR3 sequence is 15 residues long. Germline V lookup: CDR1 MDHEN, CDR2 SYDVKM. Trimming at V came to 6 bases and at J to 6 bases, leaving 10 bases not matched to a gene. The CDR3 bases are TGTGCCAGCAGGCCAGGGGGCAGTCTGGCTCAGCCCCAGCATTTT. It codes for CASRPGGSLAQPQHF.

The chain joins TRBV3-1 to TRBJ1-1; no clear D gene. Looked up from germline, CDR1 is LGHDT and CDR2 is YNNKEL (reference sequence). Trimming removed 0 bases at V and 7 bases at J, with 12 bases between. This CDR3 has 14 residues. The CDR3 DNA sequence: TGTGCCAGCAGCCAAGAGGTTTGGGCAGATGAAGCTTTCTTT. Its protein is CASSQEVWADEAFF.

This clonotype was detected ten times or more. The chain recombines TRBV19 with TRBJ2-7; 7 positions match TRBD1. Germline loops: CDR1 LNHDA, CDR2 SQIVND (reference sequence). This CDR3 is 14 amino acids long. V lost 3 bases to trimming and J lost 3 bases; unmatched junction nucleotides: 5. CDR3 sequence (DNA): TGTGCCAGTAGTATCCCGGGACAGCACTACGAGCAGTACTTC. As protein: CASSIPGQHYEQYF.

This clonotype has ten or more counts. The chain joins TRBV30 to TRBJ2-7; 7 positions match TRBD1. Germline CDR1 GTSNPN, CDR2 SVGIG (reference sequence). The V segment lost 2 bases and the J segment 0 bases; nucleotides outside the gene matches: 10. This CDR3 contains 16 residues. The CDR3 protein is CAWSHTTGRSSYEQYF. The CDR3 nucleotides read TGTGCCTGGAGTCACACGACAGGGAGAAGCTCCTACGAGCAGTACTTC.

This clonotype was seen repeatedly, ten times or more. J is TRBJ2-7 and V is TRBV29-1, with a weak D call TRBD1 (7 bases). Trimming left V 8 bases short and J 2 bases short, with 16 bases between. Per germline, CDR1 SQVTM and CDR2 ANQGSEA. CDR3 length: 13 amino acids. The CDR3 spells CSITGDSAYEQYF. The CDR3 DNA follows: TGCAGCATCACGGGGGACAGTGCCTACGAGCAGTACTTC.

This clonotype was observed many times. This chain joins TRBV19 and TRBJ1-2; D is unresolved. The CDR3 totals 13 residues. The V gene lost 5 bases and the J gene lost 4 bases, with 11 bases spanning the gap. Germline V gene data show CDR1 as LNHDA and CDR2 as SQIVND (reference sequence). CDR3 coding DNA: TGTGCCAGTAGTCCATCAGTACTCTATGGCTACACCTTC. Residues: CASSPSVLYGYTF.

This clonotype was counted only a few times. V is TRBV19 and J is TRBJ2-3; TRBD1 aligns across 10 bases. Trimming cost V 3 bases and J 5 bases; bases outside gene matches: 8. This CDR3 comprises 16 residues. Germline CDR1 reads LNHDA; CDR2 reads SQIVND (reference sequence). The CDR3: CASSISGTGARDTQYF. In nucleotides, the CDR3 is TGTGCCAGTAGTATTTCCGGGACAGGGGCCAGAGATACGCAGTATTTT.